The 27 T cell receptor beta chains presented below share a single source sample, sequenced in a study of T cells after yellow fever vaccination. TCRdb reanalysed the 5' RACE reads using MiXCR and keeps one entry per CDR3 protein. This sample has about 120,000 distinct CDR3 sequences, with roughly 10% found just once. Source: CD8+ T cells sorted from PBMCs, taken on the day of the yellow fever booster vaccination. These receptors were taken from a man between 18 and 35 years old who received the YFV17D yellow fever vaccine.

This clonotype was picked up a small number of times. V and J are TRBV12-3 or TRBV12-4 and TRBJ2-1; D is perhaps TRBD2 (6 bases). CDR3 length: 18 amino acids. V shed 4 bases and J shed 8 bases, with 27 bases lying between them. The CDR3 sequence is CASSSPVARGRPMDEQFF. The CDR3 nucleotides read TGTGCCAGCAGTTCCCCTGTCGCGAGAGGGAGGCCGATGGATGAGCAGTTCTTC.

The sample holds many counts of this clonotype. Germline and junction disagree at one end, which may indicate a read error. The chain combines TRBV27 with TRBJ2-1; the D gene could be TRBD1 or TRBD2 (6 bases each). The germline V gene encodes CDR1 MNHEY and CDR2 SMNVEV (reference sequence). There are 17 residues in the CDR3. The DNA for the CDR3 is TGTGCCAGCAGTTTAAGTGCCGGGGGCGCGTCCTTCAATGAGCAGTTCTTC. This codes for CASSLSAGGASFNEQFF.

A few counts support this clonotype. The rearrangement uses TRBV6-2 or TRBV6-3 and TRBJ2-7, with D maybe TRBD2 (5 bases). CDR1 is MNHEY, CDR2 SVGEGT, per germline. The CDR3 consists of 14 residues. Trimming left V 2 bases short and J 4 bases short, with 12 bases between. The CDR3 here is CASSYGSGIYEQYF. CDR3 DNA sequence: TGTGCCAGCAGTTACGGATCGGGAATATACGAGCAGTACTTC.

The V and J genes are TRBV11-2 and TRBJ1-4; D is undetermined. Germline V CDR1 and CDR2: SGHAT, FQNNGV. The CDR3 spans 15 residues. Trimming pared 5 bases from V and 4 bases from J, leaving 14 bases between. The CDR3 protein is CASSPEVGFNEKLFF. The CDR3 bases are TGTGCCAGCAGCCCCGAGGTGGGGTTTAATGAAAAACTGTTTTTT.

This clonotype showed up many times. The chain links TRBV4-1 to TRBJ1-3; maybe TRBD1 (6 bases). Trimming cost V 0 bases and J 3 bases, with 12 bases left between them. CDR1 and CDR2 (germline): MGHRA, YSYEKL. The CDR3 runs 16 residues. CDR3 sequence (DNA): TGCGCCAGCAGCCAAGATTGGGGGGCGATTGGAAACACCATATATTTT. This gives the protein CASSQDWGAIGNTIYF.

J is TRBJ2-1 and V is TRBV6-2 or TRBV6-3; 9 nucleotides line up with TRBD2. The J segment lost 8 bases and the V segment lost 6 bases, leaving 17 bases of the junction unmatched. The CDR3 covers 17 residues. Germline CDR1 and CDR2: MNHEY and SVGEGT. CDR3 sequence reads: CASSQTSSGAFLDEQFF. Here the CDR3 DNA reads TGTGCCAGCAGCCAGACTTCTAGCGGGGCCTTTTTGGATGAGCAGTTCTTC.

The rearrangement uses TRBV6-2 or TRBV6-3 and TRBJ2-1; tentative D call: TRBD2 (6 bases). Germline V gene data show CDR1 as MNHEY and CDR2 as SVGEGT. V lost 0 bases to trimming and J lost 8 bases, with 11 bases between them. The CDR3 sequence is 14 residues long. The CDR3 DNA follows: TGTGCCAGCAGTTACTCGGGGGGTCTCGATGAGCAGTTCTTC. This gives the protein CASSYSGGLDEQFF.

This clonotype was seen at least ten times. The gene calls are TRBV12-3 or TRBV12-4 and TRBJ1-2; D is unclear. This CDR3 is 13 amino acids long. V lost 3 bases, J lost 2 bases, and 7 bases lay in between. CDR3 protein: CASSFPANYGYTF. In DNA, the CDR3 is TGTGCCAGCAGTTTCCCAGCCAACTATGGCTACACCTTC.

This clonotype was observed a handful of times. V is TRBV19 and J is TRBJ2-7; D remains unclear. V dropped 5 bases and J dropped 2 bases, with 10 bases sitting between them. The germline V gene has CDR1 LNHDA and CDR2 SQIVND (reference sequence). The CDR3 length is 13 residues. CDR3 region: CASSGDNTYEQYF. CDR3 nucleotide sequence: TGTGCCAGTAGTGGAGACAACACCTACGAGCAGTACTTC.

The chain uses TRBV27 and TRBJ2-7; no firm D call. CDR1 and CDR2 (germline): MNHEY, SMNVEV (reference sequence). The CDR3 contains 13 residues. V lost 5 bases and J 4 bases, leaving 12 bases between the germline ends. The CDR3 here is CASSLGPVYEQYF. For the CDR3, the DNA is TGTGCCAGCAGTCTCGGGCCTGTGTACGAGCAGTACTTC.

This clonotype was detected many times. The chain joins TRBV4-3 to TRBJ2-1; D might be TRBD1 (5 bases). Deletions cut 0 bases from V and 2 bases from J, with 8 bases between. Per the germline V gene, CDR1 is LGHNA and CDR2 is YSLEER. The CDR3 loop spans 15 amino acids. CDR3 sequence: CASSQDSRAYNEQFF. CDR3 nucleotide sequence: TGCGCCAGCAGCCAAGATAGCAGGGCCTACAATGAGCAGTTCTTC.

This clonotype has only a few counts. V and J are TRBV10-3 and TRBJ1-6, with a tentative D call TRBD1 (6 bases). V lost 10 bases, J lost 15 bases, and 19 bases lay in between. CDR3 length: 12 amino acids. Germline V lookup: CDR1 ENHRY, CDR2 SYGVKD. The CDR3 region has the DNA TGTGCCACCGGCGAAGGGGGTCTCGGCCTCCACTTT. Protein sequence: CATGEGGLGLHF.

The V gene is TRBV20-1, the J gene TRBJ1-1; D remains unclear. Per germline, CDR1 DFQATT and CDR2 SNEGSKA (reference sequence). Trimming took off 3 bases at V and 4 bases at J, with 15 bases between the two ends. The CDR3 has 14 amino acids. CDR3 DNA sequence: TGCAGTGCTAGGAGACTAACCCGGGGCACTGAAGCTTTCTTT. It encodes CSARRLTRGTEAFF.

The chain is built from TRBV4-1 and TRBJ1-2, with 7 bases lining up with TRBD1. The ends lost 0 bases at V and 4 bases at J; junction bases unmatched: 5. Germline V gene sequence: CDR1 MGHRA, CDR2 YSYEKL. The CDR3 loop spans 15 amino acids. The DNA for the CDR3 is TGCGCCAGCAGCCAAGAGGGACAGAACCCCTATGGCTACACCTTC. As protein: CASSQEGQNPYGYTF.

The rearrangement uses TRBV6-5 and TRBJ1-1, with a weak D call TRBD1 (6 bases). Trimming pared 5 bases from V and 5 bases from J, leaving 9 bases between. This CDR3 spans 12 amino acids. CDR1 is MNHEY, CDR2 SVGAGI, per germline. The CDR3 region has the DNA TGTGCCAGCAGTGCTGGACAGACTGAAGCTTTCTTT. It yields the protein CASSAGQTEAFF.

This clonotype turned up a few times. The gene calls are TRBV4-3 and TRBJ1-6; D remains ambiguous. The CDR3 totals 19 residues. Per germline, CDR1 LGHNA and CDR2 YSLEER. Deletions cut 0 bases from V and 7 bases from J, with 22 bases between. CDR3 DNA sequence: TGCGCCAGCAGCCAAGATTTCCCTGGTCAACTAGGCAGGAATTCACCCCTCCACTTT. It is translated as CASSQDFPGQLGRNSPLHF.

The rearrangement links TRBV12-3 or TRBV12-4 to TRBJ2-5, with unresolved D. The CDR3 contains 13 residues. V was trimmed by 3 bases and J by 3 bases, leaving 8 bases between them. The CDR3, as DNA: TGTGCCAGCAGTTTCTCTGGGGAAGAGACCCAGTACTTC. Translation: CASSFSGEETQYF.

The chain couples TRBV12-3 or TRBV12-4 to TRBJ1-5; D perhaps matches TRBD1 (5 bases). Trimming shortened V by 6 bases and J by 2 bases, and 20 bases separated the two germline ends. The CDR3 has 17 amino acids. Here the CDR3 DNA reads TGTGCCAGCAGCCCTCCCGGTGGGGGGGAGGGCAATCAGCCCCAGCATTTT. Its protein is CASSPPGGGEGNQPQHF.

The V and J genes are TRBV6-2 or TRBV6-3 and TRBJ1-2, with 7 positions matching TRBD1. V lost 6 bases, J lost 6 bases, and 7 bases stayed unmatched. Germline assignment: CDR1 MNHEY and CDR2 SVGEGT. CDR3 length: 13 amino acids. The CDR3 bases are TGTGCCAGCAGCTACGGGACAGATAATGGCTACACCTTC. This sequence encodes CASSYGTDNGYTF.

This chain connects TRBV5-4 to TRBJ2-3; no firm D call. Trimming took 0 bases from V and 0 from J, leaving 2 bases between them. Germline loops: CDR1 SGHNT, CDR2 YYREEE (reference sequence). The CDR3 consists of 13 residues. CDR3: CASSLDSTDTQYF. In DNA, the CDR3 is TGTGCCAGCAGCTTGGATAGCACAGATACGCAGTATTTT.

This clonotype was detected ten times or more. One end of the junction fails to match germline, which may point to a read error. The rearrangement joins TRBV28 to TRBJ2-6; 7 nucleotides agree with TRBD1. Germline V gene data show CDR1 as MDHEN and CDR2 as SYDVKM. The length of the CDR3 is 18 residues. CDR3 in DNA: TGTGCCAGCAGTTTCTTCAGACAGGGTCCGTCTGAGGCCAACGTCCTGACTTTC. The encoded protein is CASSFFRQGPSEANVLTF.

The V gene is TRBV6-6, the J gene TRBJ1-3; 7 bases align to TRBD1. V trimming: 2 bases; J trimming: 0 bases; junction bases outside the gene matches: 1. The germline gives CDR1 MNHNY, CDR2 SVGAGI (reference sequence). CDR3 length: 15 residues. The CDR3: CASSYRDSSGNTIYF. The CDR3 bases are TGTGCCAGCAGTTACAGGGACAGCTCTGGAAACACCATATATTTT.

The chain has TRBV12-3 or TRBV12-4 and TRBJ2-2; D might be TRBD2 (6 bases). This CDR3 has 18 amino acids. The V end was cut by 2 bases, the J end by 5 bases, with 21 bases between. CDR3 coding DNA: TGTGCCAGCAGTTTAAGGCGGGGTTGGGCCAGGGCGACCGGGGAGCTGTTTTTT. It is translated as CASSLRRGWARATGELFF.

This clonotype was seen a handful of times. The gene calls are TRBV28 and TRBJ2-7, with D tentatively TRBD1 or TRBD2 (5 bases each). The CDR3 extends over 16 amino acids. Germline CDR1 and CDR2: MDHEN and SYDVKM. The V end was cut by 6 bases, the J end by 0 bases, with 18 bases between. This CDR3 reads CASSTTGTPSSYEQYV. CDR3 nucleotides: TGTGCCAGCAGCACCACCGGGACCCCGAGCTCCTACGAGCAGTACGTC.

The chain links TRBV15 to TRBJ1-4, with TRBD1 identical over 7 bases. Germline CDR1 and CDR2: LNHNV and YYDKDF (reference sequence). The CDR3 runs 14 residues. V lost 5 bases and J lost 5; bases outside the gene matches: 5. CDR3 DNA sequence: TGTGCCACCAGCTGGGACAGTCGAAATGAAAAACTGTTTTTT. This encodes CATSWDSRNEKLFF.

This clonotype was counted ten times or more. The chain employs TRBV7-3 and TRBJ2-1; D may be TRBD1 (6 bases). From germline, CDR1 is SGHTA and CDR2 FQGTGA. The CDR3 has 13 amino acids. Trimming cost V 3 bases and J 8 bases, with 11 bases left between them. CDR3 nucleotide sequence: TGTGCCAGCAGCTTGGACAGTTTGCATGAGCAGTTCTTC. It is translated as CASSLDSLHEQFF.

This clonotype was seen many times. V and J are TRBV12-3 or TRBV12-4 and TRBJ1-5; tentative D call: TRBD1 (5 bases). V lost 3 bases and J 0 bases, leaving 6 bases between the germline ends. The length of the CDR3 is 14 residues. In DNA, the CDR3 is TGTGCCAGCAGTTTGGGGGGTAGCAATCAGCCCCAGCATTTT. Translated, it gives CASSLGGSNQPQHF.